Each of the 8 T cell receptor beta chains below was sequenced from the same sample in a study of vaccination and CD4 T cells after COVID-19. These receptors lack a known antigen. Treatment defined: approximately 10-day PBMC culture with coronavirus spike peptide pools or control peptides (ViraFEST assay). An Oncomine TCR Beta short-read assay was used to sequence the DNA from cultured CD4+ T cells. TCRdb itself ran the PCR reads through MiXCR, one entry per CDR3 protein. The sample consists of about 15,000 distinct CDR3 sequences, more than 25% of them appearing once. Sequenced sample: cultured CD4+ T cells from blood. The receptor set was obtained from a human donor with COVID-19.

This rearrangement joins TRBV6-1 to TRBJ2-5, with D perhaps TRBD2 (7 bases). Germline V lookup: CDR1 MNHNS, CDR2 SASEGT. Trimming took off 4 bases at V and 6 bases at J, with 15 bases between the two ends. This CDR3 comprises 14 residues. CDR3 sequence (DNA): TGTGCCAGCAGTGGGGGGGGGGCCGTCAAGACCCAGTACTTC. The encoded protein is CASSGGGAVKTQYF.

This clonotype was seen a few times. The rearrangement uses TRBV20-1 and TRBJ2-3; 12 bases are shared with TRBD2. Germline lookup yields CDR1 DFQATT and CDR2 SNEGSKA (reference sequence). V shed 2 bases and J 1 base; nucleotides not matched to a gene: 4. The CDR3 runs to 16 residues. CDR3 coding DNA: TGCAGTGCTAGAACGAGACTAGCGGGGGGCACAGATACGCAGTATTTT. This encodes CSARTRLAGGTDTQYF.

The rearrangement joins TRBV6-2 or TRBV6-3 to TRBJ1-5, with a weak D call TRBD1 (5 bases). The CDR3 runs 13 residues. The V end was cut by 7 bases, the J end by 8 bases, with 15 bases between. Germline V gene lookup returns CDR1 MNHEY and CDR2 SVGEGT. CDR3 residues: CASTPPGLEPQHF. The DNA of the CDR3 is TGTGCCAGCACCCCGCCAGGGCTTGAGCCCCAGCATTTT.

The chain has TRBV20-1 and TRBJ2-3; 12 bases fit TRBD1. V lost 6 bases to trimming and J lost 5 bases; unmatched junction nucleotides: 12. The CDR3 has 16 residues. Germline V lookup: CDR1 DFQATT, CDR2 SNEGSKA (reference sequence). DNA for the CDR3: TGCAGTGCCAGGCCCGGGGACAGGGGGCTTGTAGATACGCAGTATTTT. Protein product: CSARPGDRGLVDTQYF.

This clonotype has just a few counts. The rearrangement uses TRBV29-1 and TRBJ1-2, with 10 bases fitting TRBD1. Germline trimming cut 6 bases from V and 8 bases from J; bases unmatched to any gene: 12. The CDR3 has 14 residues. The germline CDR1 and CDR2 sequences are SQVTM and ANQGSEA. Here the CDR3 reads CSVPIETGGRGYTF. CDR3 sequence (DNA): TGCAGCGTGCCCATAGAGACAGGGGGCAGGGGCTACACCTTC.

The chain couples TRBV20-1 to TRBJ2-5; no reliable D call. Germline lookup yields CDR1 DFQATT and CDR2 SNEGSKA (reference sequence). Deletions cut 0 bases from V and 5 bases from J, with 7 bases between. The CDR3 runs to 12 residues. CDR3 in DNA: TGCAGTGCTAGAGATTCGCTGGAGACCCAGTACTTC. Protein product: CSARDSLETQYF.

V gene TRBV12-5 combines with J gene TRBJ1-1; D is uncertain. The CDR3 totals 13 residues. Germline-derived CDR1 and CDR2 are LGHNT and FRNRAP. With 1 base removed from V and 4 bases from J, the gap between germline ends came to 7 bases. For the CDR3, the DNA is TGTGCTAGTGGTTTGGGGAAGGGCACTGAAGCTTTCTTT. Its protein product is CASGLGKGTEAFF.

There are a few counts of this clonotype. The genes are TRBV7-2 and TRBJ2-5; 14 bases match TRBD2. CDR3 size: 15 residues. With V trimmed by 5 bases and J by 9 bases, 8 bases remained unmatched. Germline V gene lookup returns CDR1 SGHTA and CDR2 FQGNSA. CDR3 sequence: CASSTGLAGAGAQYF. The DNA for the CDR3 is TGTGCCAGCAGCACGGGACTAGCGGGGGCTGGGGCCCAGTACTTC.